The 5 T cell receptor beta chains below come from one sample, sequenced in a study of OX40 agonist ivuxolimab in advanced cancers. The assay was immunoSEQ multiplex PCR, and TCRdb's table has in-frame clones only and misses some. The sample records 55,000 to 90,000 clones, roughly 85% being singletons. Sequences were derived from CD4+ or CD8+ T cells sorted from blood, sampled in a trial of the OX40 agonist ivuxolimab. Every receptor here comes from an adult with an advanced solid tumor such as melanoma, head and neck, liver or kidney cancer.

This clone was seen a single time. The chain is built from TRBV28 and TRBJ1-2; a weak D match, TRBD1 (5 bases). V lost 2 bases and J lost 7, with 17 bases in between. Germline-derived CDR1 and CDR2 are MDHEN and SYDVKM. The CDR3 totals 15 residues. CDR3 nucleotides: TGTGCCAGCAGTTTAATTCGACCAGGGAGAACTGGCTACACCTTC. Amino acid sequence: CASSLIRPGRTGYTF.

As DNA, the CDR3 is TGTGCCAGCACCCAATCAGGGTGGGCTGAAGCTTTCTTT. Protein sequence: CASTQSGWAEAFF. This chain connects TRBV7-9 to TRBJ1-1; possibly TRBD1 for D (5 bases). The CDR3 loop spans 13 amino acids. Germline CDR1 is SEHNR and CDR2 is FQNEAQ (reference sequence). Trimming shortened V by 7 bases and J by 6 bases, and 15 bases separated the two germline ends.

The table lists this clone with a count of one. The rearrangement uses TRBV28 and TRBJ1-5; D remains unclear. CDR3 size: 18 residues. CDR1 and CDR2 (germline): MDHEN, SYDVKM. The germline V and J ends were trimmed by 3 bases and 3 bases, with 21 bases remaining between them. The CDR3 region has the DNA TGTGCCAGCAGTTTGGGAAGAACGAGCTCTTTAGTCAATCAGCCCCAGCATTTT. Translation gives CASSLGRTSSLVNQPQHF.

The genes are TRBV2 and TRBJ1-1, with D possibly being TRBD1 (5 bases). The CDR3 runs 14 residues. V was shortened by 4 bases and J by 6 bases, with 15 bases between the two germline ends. Per germline, CDR1 SNHLY and CDR2 FYNNEI. The CDR3 protein is CASSVTWEGPEAFF. CDR3 coding DNA: TGTGCCAGCAGTGTGACTTGGGAGGGACCTGAAGCTTTCTTT.

J is TRBJ1-1 and V is TRBV18; D gene uncertain. CDR1 and CDR2 from the germline V gene are KGHSH and LQKENI. The CDR3 extends over 12 amino acids. The V end lost 3 bases, the J end lost 1 base, and 3 bases lay between the germline ends. The CDR3 here is CASSPTNTEAFF. In DNA form, the CDR3 reads TGTGCCAGCTCACCGACGAACACTGAAGCTTTCTTT.